This passage covers 3 T cell receptor beta chains from one sample sequenced in a study of T-cell reconstitution after alpha-beta-depleted transplantation in children. Preparation of the TCRbeta library used unique molecular identifiers. TCRdb reprocessed the PCR reads with MiXCR, giving one entry per CDR3 protein. The data show fewer than 550,000 distinct CDR3 sequences, 8% to 11% seen once. Sequences were derived from PBMCs, sampled before TCRalphabeta/CD19-depleted stem cell transplant. These receptors were taken from a child aged 2 to 10 with inherited bone marrow failure, due to receive a stem cell transplant.

In this sample, this clonotype turned up many times. This CDR3 reads CASSQEVAGIGEQFF. Here the CDR3 DNA reads TGCGCCAGCAGCCAAGAGGTAGCGGGTATAGGAGAGCAGTTCTTC. This chain connects TRBV4-3 to TRBJ2-1, with 7 bases identical to TRBD2. V was pared by 0 bases and J by 10 bases, with 9 bases of the junction left unmatched. The germline V gene has CDR1 LGHNA and CDR2 YSLEER. CDR3 length equals 15 residues.

This clonotype was counted at least ten times. The chain combines TRBV12-3 or TRBV12-4 with TRBJ2-7; TRBD2 matches 11 bases. V shed 6 bases, J shed 3 bases, and the junction held 4 bases outside the gene matches. This CDR3 has 14 amino acids. CDR3 protein: CASRPGLAVYEQYF. The CDR3 DNA sequence: TGTGCCAGCAGACCGGGACTAGCGGTCTACGAGCAGTACTTC.

This clonotype was counted many times. V is TRBV7-2 and J is TRBJ2-1, with TRBD2 matching 8 bases. Germline-derived CDR1 and CDR2 are SGHTA and FQGNSA. Trimming at V came to 6 bases and at J to 3 bases, leaving 7 bases not matched to a gene. The CDR3 is made up of 15 amino acids. CDR3: CASSQSGSLYNEQFF. As DNA, the CDR3 is TGTGCCAGCAGTCAGAGCGGGAGCCTCTACAATGAGCAGTTCTTC.